This T cell receptor (beta chain) was sequenced in a study of cytomegalovirus exposure and HLA in healthy donors. The PCR was carried out with 60 Vbeta primers and 13 Jbeta primers. Profiled with immunoSEQ multiplex PCR; TCRdb holds only in-frame clones, not every one. This table has about 170,000 clones, over 60% appearing once. In its sample, this clone was seen a few times. The antigen is not known. Study-level points and caveats: Accurate prediction of most subjects' HLA-A and HLA-B alleles from TCR beta sequences was reported.

Sequenced material: PBMCs. This receptor was taken from a girl aged 5-17 years in good health and CMV-seronegative.

This CDR3 reads CASSLRGRTSNQPQHF. The CDR3 bases are TGTGCCAGCAGCTTGCGGGGGAGGACTAGCAATCAGCCCCAGCATTTT. The rearrangement joins TRBV5-6 to TRBJ1-5; TRBD1 is a possible D gene (5 bases). The V and J ends lost 1 base and 0 bases respectively, with 11 bases between them. This CDR3 has 16 amino acids. Per the germline V gene, CDR1 is SGHDT and CDR2 is YYEEEE.